The next 7 T cell receptor beta chains were all read from a single sample in a study of OX40 agonist ivuxolimab in advanced cancers. The assay was immunoSEQ multiplex PCR, and TCRdb's table has in-frame clones only and misses some. The table shows 75,000 to 90,000 clones, with roughly 80% occurring only once. Sample: CD4+ or CD8+ T cells sorted from blood, taken in a trial of the OX40 agonist ivuxolimab. These receptors all stem from an adult with an advanced solid tumor such as melanoma, head and neck, liver or kidney cancer.

This clone has only a few counts. The rearrangement uses TRBV27 and TRBJ1-4, with D hard to call. CDR1 MNHEY and CDR2 SMNVEV come from the germline V gene (reference sequence). There are 14 residues in the CDR3. Trimming left V 11 bases short and J 2 bases short, with 15 bases between. For the CDR3, the DNA is TGTGCCTCTCGTTTAGGAGGGACTAATGAAAAACTGTTTTTT. Translated: CASRLGGTNEKLFF. The variable domain in full, with the rest retrieved from reference TRBV27 and TRBJ1-4, is EAQVTQNPRYLITVTGKKLTVTCSQNMNHEYMSWYRQDPGLGLRQIYYSMNVEVTDKGDVPEGYKVSRKEKRNFPLILESPSPNQTSLYFCASRLGGTNEKLFFGSGTQLSVL.

The rearrangement links TRBV15 to TRBJ2-3; a possible D gene is TRBD2 (6 bases). CDR3 size: 16 residues. Germline lookup yields CDR1 LNHNV and CDR2 YYDKDF (reference sequence). The V and J ends lost 1 base and 0 bases respectively, with 11 bases between them. As DNA, the CDR3 is TGTGCCACCAGCAGAGGTCAACTAGCTAGCACAGATACGCAGTATTTT. Its protein is CATSRGQLASTDTQYF.

This rearrangement joins TRBV5-6 to TRBJ1-3, with no clear D. Germline assignment: CDR1 SGHDT and CDR2 YYEEEE. This CDR3 region has 12 residues. Trimming removed 5 bases from V and 4 bases from J, with 7 bases in between. This CDR3 reads CASRFRGNTIYF. Here the CDR3 DNA reads TGTGCCAGCAGGTTTCGGGGAAACACCATATATTTT.

V is TRBV2 and J is TRBJ2-1, with D perhaps assigned TRBD1 or TRBD2 (6 bases each). The CDR3 totals 15 residues. CDR1 is SNHLY, CDR2 FYNNEI, per germline. The V and J ends lost 7 bases and 5 bases respectively, with 18 bases between them. CDR3 in DNA: TGTGCCAGCAAGTACAGGGCACTAGCAGACAATGAGCAGTTCTTC. It is translated as CASKYRALADNEQFF.

This clone occurred a few times. The rearrangement uses TRBV6-5 and TRBJ1-2, with TRBD1 matching over 9 bases. Germline loops: CDR1 MNHEY, CDR2 SVGAGI. J lost 4 bases, V lost 6 bases, and 9 bases had no gene match. CDR3 size: 15 residues. DNA of the CDR3: TGTGCCAGCAGATCACAGGGGGCCGTCCCCTATGGCTACACCTTC. The encoded protein is CASRSQGAVPYGYTF.

The chain combines TRBV13 with TRBJ2-3, with 10 bases fitting TRBD2. CDR1 and CDR2 from the germline V gene are PRHDT and FYEKMQ (reference sequence). The trim removed 11 bases at V and 2 bases at J, leaving 13 bases unmatched. The CDR3 is 16 residues long. CDR3 sequence: CACPTSGDRHTDTQYF. The CDR3 DNA sequence: TGTGCCTGTCCCACTAGCGGGGACCGACACACAGATACGCAGTATTTT.

This clone has only one observation. V usage is TRBV7-3 and J usage is TRBJ2-2; D might be TRBD2 (5 bases). Germline-derived CDR1 and CDR2 are SGHTA and FQGTGA. This CDR3 is 13 amino acids long. Between the trimmed V and J ends, which lost 8 bases and 7 bases, there was a span of 14 bases. CDR3 sequence (DNA): TGTGCCAGCTCCGCCGTCGAGGGCGGGGAGCTGTTTTTT. This gives the protein CASSAVEGGELFF.